This T cell receptor (beta chain) comes out of a study of cytomegalovirus exposure and HLA in healthy donors. This clone was counted between two and nine times. The antigen is not known. Study conclusions and caveats: Differences between HLA loci emerged in a later analysis of TCR association rates, with DRB1 most and HLA-C fewest.

The PCR contained 60 Vbeta and 13 Jbeta primers. As originally analysed: Unique TCR beta chains numbered 60 million to 100 million in a later analysis, with roughly 10 million shared. The repertoire was sequenced with immunoSEQ multiplex PCR; TCRdb's copy has only in-frame clones and lacks some. V, J and clone size are those of that table, while D and trimming were read from the DNA. The sample includes 150,000 to 200,000 clones, approximately 71% of them seen just once. J gave up 1 base and V 5 bases, and 5 bases lay outside the gene matches. Germline V gene lookup returns CDR1 MRHNA and CDR2 SNTAGT. CDR3 length equals 15 residues.

The genes are TRBV6-4 and TRBJ2-3, with 8 positions matching TRBD2. The receptor was isolated from a woman aged 40 to 50 in good health and CMV-seropositive. Sequenced input: PBMCs. CDR3 coding DNA: TGTGCCAGCAGTCCAGCGGGAGAGGGCACAGATACGCAGTATTTT. It is translated as CASSPAGEGTDTQYF.